Below are 9 T cell receptor beta chains sequenced from a single sample in a study of response to subunit inactivated influenza vaccine (dated by TCRdb to between 2017 and 2018). The library was built by means of RT-PCR. Sequencing instrument: Illumina HiSeq 2500. Clones were called with MiXCR by TCRdb after fastp trimmed the public reads at Q25, and only in-frame beta chains were retained. CDR3 protein duplicates are merged, each entry listing the most common genes and DNA. The sample yields 700,000 to 900,000 distinct CDR3 sequences; roughly 20% were counted once. The ten largest account for roughly a tenth of the sample. The starting material was PBMCs from blood, obtained 5 days after vaccination. These receptors were collected from a man aged 45 to 65 who received an inactivated influenza vaccine. Donor details come from another sample of the same person, matched by shared clones.

This clonotype showed up just a few times. The chain carries TRBV20-1 and TRBJ2-1; the match to TRBD2 covers 7 bases. CDR1 is DFQATT and CDR2 is SNEGSKA in the germline V gene (reference sequence). V was clipped by 1 base and J by 8 bases; unmatched bases: 5. There are 13 residues in the CDR3. This chain's CDR3 is CSARGGAGDEQFF. CDR3 DNA sequence: TGCAGTGCTAGAGGAGGCGCGGGGGATGAGCAGTTCTTC.

The rearrangement links TRBV27 to TRBJ2-1, with a weak D call TRBD2 (5 bases). V was trimmed by 3 bases and J by 7 bases, leaving 10 bases between them. CDR1 and CDR2 from the germline V gene are MNHEY and SMNVEV (reference sequence). The CDR3 totals 13 residues. The CDR3 protein is CASSFLAVNEQFF. The DNA for the CDR3 is TGTGCCAGCAGTTTTCTAGCTGTGAATGAGCAGTTCTTC.

The V gene is TRBV6-5, the J gene TRBJ2-1, with 12 bases matching TRBD2. Unmatched junction bases numbered 7, after V lost 2 bases and J lost 5 bases. Germline CDR1 reads MNHEY; CDR2 reads SVGAGI. The CDR3 is 17 amino acids. The DNA for the CDR3 is TGTGCCAGCAGTTACGGACTAGCGGGAAATCTAAACAATGAGCAGTTCTTC. Encoded protein: CASSYGLAGNLNNEQFF.

This chain joins TRBV6-2 or TRBV6-3 and TRBJ2-1; 16 nucleotides line up with TRBD2. The CDR3 extends over 19 amino acids. The germline V gene encodes CDR1 MNHEY and CDR2 SVGEGT. The V gene end was trimmed by 5 bases and the J gene end by 0 bases; junction bases not matched to a gene: 7. As DNA, the CDR3 is TGTGCCAGCAGTAGACCGGGACTAGCGGGGGGGTACTCCTACAATGAGCAGTTCTTC. It encodes CASSRPGLAGGYSYNEQFF.

This clonotype has a handful of counts. The chain employs TRBV5-1 and TRBJ1-1; 8 bases agree with TRBD1. V lost 2 bases, J lost 3 bases, and 3 bases stayed unmatched. The CDR3 loop spans 14 amino acids. Germline V lookup: CDR1 SGHRS, CDR2 YFSETQ. CDR3 DNA: TGCGCCAGCAGCTTCAGGGGGCCCCACACTGAAGCTTTCTTT. This gives the protein CASSFRGPHTEAFF.

This clonotype was seen a handful of times. This chain links TRBV27 with TRBJ2-2; D not certain. V lost 6 bases, J lost 6 bases, and 5 bases lay in between. Germline V gives CDR1 MNHEY, CDR2 SMNVEV (reference sequence). This CDR3 has 11 residues. The CDR3, as DNA: TGTGCCAGCAGGAGCGCCGGGGAGCTGTTTTTT. Translation gives CASRSAGELFF.

This clonotype was observed a few times. The V gene is TRBV20-1, the J gene TRBJ2-1; TRBD2 is a possible D gene (5 bases). The CDR3 loop spans 16 amino acids. CDR1 DFQATT and CDR2 SNEGSKA come from the germline V gene (reference sequence). The V end lost 2 bases, the J end lost 0 bases, and 14 bases lay between the germline ends. The CDR3 reads CSARMLTGSSYNEQFF. The CDR3 region has the DNA TGCAGTGCTAGAATGTTGACGGGGAGCTCCTACAATGAGCAGTTCTTC.

The V call is TRBV20-1, the J call TRBJ2-4; possibly TRBD2 for D (6 bases). This CDR3 has 13 residues. V was cut by 3 bases and J by 0 bases, with 6 bases left in between. Germline-derived CDR1 and CDR2 are DFQATT and SNEGSKA (reference sequence). Here the CDR3 DNA reads TGCAGTGCTAGGGGACTAGCCAAAAACATTCAGTACTTC. Amino acid sequence: CSARGLAKNIQYF.

The rearrangement links TRBV12-3 or TRBV12-4 to TRBJ2-1; TRBD2 is a possible D gene (6 bases). This CDR3 is built from 15 residues. With 6 bases removed from V and 2 bases from J, the gap between germline ends came to 14 bases. This CDR3 reads CASSMAGTAYNEQFF. The CDR3 region has the DNA TGTGCCAGCAGCATGGCGGGGACGGCCTACAATGAGCAGTTCTTC.